The 8 T cell receptor beta chains listed next were all sequenced from one sample in a study of blood T cell repertoires in COVID-19. Method: immunoSEQ multiplex PCR; TCRdb's copy keeps in-frame clones and lacks some. The data contain fewer than 250,000 clones, about 82% of them singletons. Sequencing was done on a sample of peripheral blood. Source of these receptors: a woman of 80 years or more with COVID-19, enrolled during active disease.

The gene calls are TRBV5-5 and TRBJ1-5; 9 bases align to TRBD1. Germline V gives CDR1 SGHKS, CDR2 YYEKEE (reference sequence). Germline trimming cut 0 bases from V and 4 bases from J; bases unmatched to any gene: 8. The CDR3 has 17 residues. For the CDR3, the DNA is TGTGCCAGCAGCTTGGGCGCACAGGGGGCAACGAATCAGCCCCAGCATTTT. It is translated as CASSLGAQGATNQPQHF.

The chain carries TRBV6-2 or TRBV6-3 and TRBJ1-2; no firm D call. The CDR3 has 13 amino acids. Germline values: CDR1 MNHEY, CDR2 SVGEGT. V lost 5 bases to trimming and J lost 4 bases, with 11 bases between them. The CDR3 DNA reads TGTGCCAGCAGTCGAGGTAGTCCCTATGGCTACACCTTC. Encoded protein: CASSRGSPYGYTF.

The J gene is TRBJ2-7, the V gene TRBV18; D is uncertain. Between the trimmed V and J ends, which lost 1 base and 6 bases, there was a span of 10 bases. Germline V gene sequence: CDR1 KGHSH, CDR2 LQKENI. The CDR3 has 13 amino acids. The CDR3 DNA reads TGTGCCAGCTCACCACAGGTACGGGTCGAGCAGTACGTC. As protein: CASSPQVRVEQYV.

The chain recombines TRBV10-3 with TRBJ1-6, with TRBD1 identical over 7 bases. The germline V gene encodes CDR1 ENHRY and CDR2 SYGVKD. The CDR3 is 12 residues long. V shed 10 bases and J 8 bases; nucleotides not matched to a gene: 5. In DNA, the CDR3 is TGTGCCACCCACACAGGGGATTCACCCCTCCACTTT. Protein: CATHTGDSPLHF.

CDR3 residues: CASSTGQGAGYEQYF. CDR3 sequence (DNA): TGTGCCAGCAGCACCGGACAGGGGGCAGGCTACGAGCAGTACTTC. The genes are TRBV5-4 and TRBJ2-7; 11 nucleotides align to TRBD1. The CDR3 spans 15 residues. Germline CDR1 SGHNT, CDR2 YYREEE (reference sequence). V trimming: 4 bases; J trimming: 3 bases; junction bases outside the gene matches: 6.

This clone was found once. J is TRBJ1-1 and V is TRBV5-1; D not certain. V lost 0 bases and J lost 6, with 12 bases in between. This CDR3 has 14 residues. Germline V gene lookup returns CDR1 SGHRS and CDR2 YFSETQ. The CDR3 coding sequence is TGCGCCAGCAGCTTGGCCGGTGGAGTCCCTGAAGCTTTCTTT. Translated: CASSLAGGVPEAFF.

The J gene is TRBJ1-1, the V gene TRBV3-1 (or the pseudogene TRBV3-2); a possible D gene is TRBD1 (6 bases). This CDR3 region has 14 residues. The germline V gene encodes CDR1 LGHDT and CDR2 YNNKEL (reference sequence). Trimming pared 5 bases from V and 3 bases from J, leaving 13 bases between. The CDR3 region has the DNA TGTGCCAGCAGCGAAACAGGGTACTACACTGAAGCTTTCTTT. Protein sequence: CASSETGYYTEAFF.

The rearrangement links TRBV10-3 to TRBJ2-3; the D gene is possibly TRBD2 (6 bases). CDR3 length equals 14 residues. Germline loops: CDR1 ENHRY, CDR2 SYGVKD. The V end lost 2 bases, the J end lost 2 bases, and 8 bases lay between the germline ends. The chain's CDR3 is CAISEGLSTDTQYF. CDR3 DNA sequence: TGTGCCATCAGTGAGGGACTATCCACAGATACGCAGTATTTT.